These 16 T cell receptor beta chains originate from one sample sequenced in a study of cytomegalovirus exposure and HLA in healthy donors. The method was immunoSEQ multiplex PCR; TCRdb's version includes in-frame clones alone and lacks a portion of them. This sample yields some 200,000 clones, of which over 80% are seen a single time; roughly 1% belongs to the top ten. Sequencing used PBMCs. The receptor source for this set is a woman aged 18-29 years in good health and CMV-seronegative.

Written as DNA, the CDR3 is TGTGCCTGGAGTCGGACTACCCGCATTCTGAGGGAGCAGTACTTC. Amino acids: CAWSRTTRILREQYF. The chain carries TRBV30 and TRBJ2-7; D perhaps matches TRBD2 (6 bases). Germline loops: CDR1 GTSNPN, CDR2 SVGIG (reference sequence). CDR3 length: 15 residues. V dropped 2 bases and J dropped 7 bases, with 21 bases sitting between them.

This clone showed up many times. This chain uses TRBV6-4 with TRBJ2-1; 10 bases map to TRBD2. V lost 4 bases to trimming and J lost 8 bases; unmatched junction nucleotides: 8. Germline V gene lookup returns CDR1 MRHNA and CDR2 SNTAGT. The CDR3 totals 15 residues. Here the CDR3 reads CASSVSSGSSDEQFF. CDR3 in DNA: TGTGCCAGCAGTGTATCTAGCGGGAGCTCGGATGAGCAGTTCTTC.

The chain couples TRBV7-6 to TRBJ2-1; D gene ambiguous. Germline-derived CDR1 and CDR2 are SGHVS and FNYEAQ. The CDR3 runs to 12 residues. V dropped 3 bases and J dropped 9 bases, with 9 bases sitting between them. As DNA, the CDR3 is TGTGCCAGCAGCTTTGGTGGGCGTGAGCAGTTCTTC. It translates to CASSFGGREQFF.

The chain is built from TRBV7-7 and TRBJ2-7; 10 positions match TRBD1. Germline CDR1 reads SSHAT; CDR2 reads FNYEAQ (reference sequence). V shed 5 bases, J shed 5 bases, and the junction held 9 bases outside the gene matches. The CDR3 is 15 amino acids. CDR3 sequence (DNA): TGTGCCAGCAGCCCAAGGGGGGGGACAGGGGACGAGCAGTACTTC. Protein: CASSPRGGTGDEQYF.

The J gene is TRBJ1-2, the V gene TRBV6-5; 7 bases line up with TRBD1. CDR1 is MNHEY, CDR2 SVGAGI, per germline. This CDR3 comprises 13 residues. V lost 6 bases to trimming and J lost 4 bases; unmatched junction nucleotides: 5. For the CDR3, the DNA is TGTGCCAGCAGAGACAGGGACCTCTATGGCTACACCTTC. It specifies CASRDRDLYGYTF.

The chain combines TRBV28 with TRBJ1-2; D is unclear. The V gene's germline CDR1 is MDHEN and CDR2 SYDVKM. V shed 1 base and J shed 6 bases, with 12 bases lying between them. CDR3 size: 14 residues. Written as DNA, the CDR3 is TGTGCCAGCAGTTTATCGTTTTTGGAGAATGGCTACACCTTC. Protein sequence: CASSLSFLENGYTF.

The rearrangement links TRBV9 to TRBJ2-7; the match to TRBD1 covers 8 bases. V shed 4 bases and J 5 bases; nucleotides not matched to a gene: 8. The CDR3 is 14 amino acids. Per the germline V gene, CDR1 is SGDLS and CDR2 is YYNGEE. Here the CDR3 reads CASSPGTGFNEQYF. In nucleotides, the CDR3 is TGTGCCAGCAGCCCAGGGACAGGCTTCAACGAGCAGTACTTC. The full variable domain, with the rest looked up from reference TRBV9 and TRBJ2-7, is DSGVTQTPKHLITATGQRVTLRCSPRSGDLSVYWYQQSLDQGLQFLIQYYNGEERAKGNILERFSAQQFPDLHSELNLSSLELGDSALYFCASSPGTGFNEQYFGPGTRLTVT.

This chain joins TRBV19 and TRBJ2-7, with TRBD2 matching 7 bases. Losses at the gene ends were 6 bases for V and 9 bases for J; bases not matched to a gene: 11. The germline gives CDR1 LNHDA, CDR2 SQIVND (reference sequence). This CDR3 spans 13 amino acids. This CDR3 reads CASSSSREGRQYF. CDR3 in DNA: TGTGCCAGTAGCTCGAGCAGGGAGGGTCGGCAGTACTTC. Based on the CDR3 plus reference TRBV19 and TRBJ2-7, the full variable domain is DGGITQSPKYLFRKEGQNVTLSCEQNLNHDAMYWYRQDPGQGLRLIYYSQIVNDFQKGDIAEGYSVSREKKESFPLTVTSAQKNPTAFYLCASSSSREGRQYFGPGTRLTVT.

This clone was picked up one time. CDR3 nucleotides: TGTGCCTGGACTCAAGGACTAGCGGGTAGCTACAATGAGCAGTTCTTC. Its protein is CAWTQGLAGSYNEQFF. The rearrangement links TRBV30 to TRBJ2-1; TRBD2 matches at 11 bases. V dropped 4 bases and J dropped 3; count of bases not matched to a gene: 8. The CDR3 has 16 residues. CDR1 is GTSNPN, CDR2 SVGIG, per germline (reference sequence).

The chain carries TRBV30 and TRBJ1-5; D gene unclear. This CDR3 is 13 amino acids long. Germline V gene lookup returns CDR1 GTSNPN and CDR2 SVGIG (reference sequence). V gave up 2 bases and J gave up 5 bases, with 10 bases separating them. DNA of the CDR3: TGTGCCTGGAGTCGAGGGAGGGATCAGCCCCAGCATTTT. This encodes CAWSRGRDQPQHF.

This clone was seen just once. The CDR3 loop is CASRNLLAGGEQYF. The CDR3 DNA is TGTGCCAGTAGAAACTTACTAGCGGGAGGCGAGCAGTACTTC. The chain is built from TRBV19 and TRBJ2-7; 12 bases are shared with TRBD2. The CDR3 consists of 14 residues. Trimming at V came to 6 bases and at J to 6 bases, leaving 6 bases not matched to a gene. The germline V gene encodes CDR1 LNHDA and CDR2 SQIVND (reference sequence).

The CDR3 spells CASSSAGILTDTQYF. CDR3 nucleotides: TGTGCCAGCAGTAGCGCGGGAATTCTTACAGATACGCAGTATTTT. The V gene is TRBV21-1, the J gene TRBJ2-3; TRBD2 was called by the table and not checked on the DNA. TRBV21-1 is a documented pseudogene. The CDR3 extends over 15 amino acids.

In this sample, this clone turned up a few times. V and J are TRBV7-2 and TRBJ2-3; weak D call: TRBD1 (5 bases). This CDR3 contains 13 residues. Germline-derived CDR1 and CDR2 are SGHTA and FQGNSA. The V end lost 5 bases, the J end lost 6 bases, and 12 bases lay between the germline ends. The CDR3 protein is CASSPDWGDTQYF. CDR3 bases: TGTGCCAGCAGCCCTGACTGGGGCGATACGCAGTATTTT.

The genes are TRBV11-2 and TRBJ1-3; D is perhaps TRBD1 (5 bases). Germline CDR1 SGHAT, CDR2 FQNNGV. The CDR3 sequence is 17 residues long. V shed 2 bases and J shed 4 bases, with 18 bases lying between them. The CDR3 nucleotides read TGTGCCAGCAGCTTACTCGTCCGGGGGGTGAGCGGAAACACCATATATTTT. Its protein is CASSLLVRGVSGNTIYF.

The chain has TRBV27 and TRBJ2-7; D remains unclear. Germline CDR1 and CDR2: MNHEY and SMNVEV (reference sequence). CDR3 length: 15 residues. Trimming cost V 0 bases and J 0 bases, with 9 bases left between them. The CDR3 region is CASSLSGPSSYEQYF. In DNA, the CDR3 is TGTGCCAGCAGTTTATCGGGTCCTAGCTCCTACGAGCAGTACTTC.

This clone was counted once. The CDR3 is CASSTTGDGNQPQHF. In nucleotides, the CDR3 is TGCGCCAGCAGCACAACAGGGGACGGCAATCAGCCCCAGCATTTT. The chain employs TRBV5-1 and TRBJ1-5, with TRBD1 matching over 7 bases. This CDR3 comprises 15 residues. With 4 bases clipped from V and 2 bases from J, the junction kept 6 bases outside the gene matches. The germline V gene has CDR1 SGHRS and CDR2 YFSETQ. Full variable domain (outside the CDR3, taken from reference TRBV5-1 and TRBJ1-5): KAGVTQTPRYLIKTRGQQVTLSCSPISGHRSVSWYQQTPGQGLQFLFEYFSETQRNKGNFPGRFSGRQFSNSRSEMNVSTLELGDSALYLCASSTTGDGNQPQHFGDGTRLSIL.